Listed below are T cell receptor beta chains from one sample, sequenced in a study of blood T cell repertoires in COVID-19. Only in-frame clones appear in the TCRdb table, and some are missing; sequencing was by immunoSEQ multiplex PCR. The sample comprises approximately 50,000 clones, 90% of which are singletons, and 3.5% to 4% rests with the top ten. The specimen sequenced was peripheral blood. All receptors derive from a human donor in a cohort sampled during active COVID-19. CDR3s include the opening cysteine and the closing phenylalanine or tryptophan. D genes are given only for firm matches. Rows may omit the clone size; those that give it use once, few, many or a size class.

v_call	clone_size	d_call	j_call	cdr3_nt	cdr3_aa
TRBV5-6	.	.	TRBJ1-5	TGTGCCAGCAGCCCCGGGGTAAGCAATCAGCCCCAGCATTTT	CASSPGVSNQPQHF
TRBV3-1/TRBV3-2	.	.	TRBJ1-1	TGTGCCAGCAGCCACCCGTCGACAATGAACACTGAAGCTTTCTTT	CASSHPSTMNTEAFF
TRBV7-8	few	.	TRBJ2-4	TGTGCCAGCAGCTTAGGGGGGCGGCACGAGCTAGCCAAAAACATTCAGTACTTC	CASSLGGRHELAKNIQYF
TRBV5-1	once	TRBD1	TRBJ1-4	TGCGCCAGCAGCGCCCGGGACAGAGGGGGTGAAAAACTGTTTTTT	CASSARDRGGEKLFF
TRBV4-1	.	TRBD1	TRBJ2-7	TGCGCCAGCAGCCTATCCAGACAGGGGCGAACCTACGAGCAGTACTTC	CASSLSRQGRTYEQYF
TRBV29-1	once	.	TRBJ1-1	TGCAGCGGGCAGGGATGGGCCATGAACACTGAAGCTTTCTTT	CSGQGWAMNTEAFF
TRBV9	once	.	TRBJ1-1	TGTGCCAGCAGCGTAGGCCAGGGGCCGGGGAACACTGAAGCTTTCTTT	CASSVGQGPGNTEAFF
TRBV6-5	.	.	TRBJ1-5	TGTGCCAGCAGTTTATCTGGGGCAGGGTTTGGTCAGCCCCAGCATTTT	CASSLSGAGFGQPQHF
TRBV5-6	.	.	TRBJ2-7	TGTGCCAGCAGCTCTTACTACGAGCAGTACTTC	CASSSYYEQYF
TRBV7-6	.	TRBD2	TRBJ2-3	TGTGCCAGCAGCCTCCGAGGAGGGCTAGCGGGGGGGGGAGATACGCAGTATTTT	CASSLRGGLAGGGDTQYF
TRBV19	.	TRBD2	TRBJ2-1	TGTGCCAGTAGTATATTAGAGCGGGAGCTATCTGAGCAGTTCTTC	CASSILERELSEQFF
TRBV5-1	.	TRBD1	TRBJ2-7	TGCGCCAGCAGCCTGGGACAGAACTACGAGCAGTACTTC	CASSLGQNYEQYF
TRBV11-3	.	.	TRBJ1-1	TGTGCCAGCAGCTCCGGGATTAACACTGAAGCTTTCTTT	CASSSGINTEAFF
TRBV7-9	.	TRBD1	TRBJ1-3	TGTGCCAGCAGCCCCCGGGACAGGGTTACCGGAAACACCATATATTTT	CASSPRDRVTGNTIYF
TRBV2	few	TRBD1	TRBJ1-5	TGTGCCAGCAGAGAACAGGGGAATCAGCCCCAGCATTTT	CASREQGNQPQHF
TRBV3-1/TRBV3-2	.	.	TRBJ2-3	TGTGCCAGCAGCGACGGGCGGCCTAGCGGCACAGATACGCAGTATTTT	CASSDGRPSGTDTQYF
TRBV6-5	.	.	TRBJ2-2	TGTGCCAGCAGAGGGCGGGACACCGGGGAGCTGTTTTTT	CASRGRDTGELFF
TRBV11-2	.	.	TRBJ1-2	TGTGCCAGCAGCAGGGGGAACTATGGCTACACCTTC	CASSRGNYGYTF
TRBV19	.	TRBD1	TRBJ1-1	TGTGCCAGTAGTACTCCTGGGACAGATCCCTCGCAAGCTTTCTTT	CASSTPGTDPSQAFF
TRBV29-1	.	.	TRBJ1-2	TGCAGCGTTGGGGAGACAAGCATGAACTATGGCTACACCTTC	CSVGETSMNYGYTF
TRBV5-5	.	TRBD1	TRBJ1-5	TGTGCCAGCAGCATACGACAGGGGAATCAGCCCCAGCATTTT	CASSIRQGNQPQHF
TRBV7-2	.	TRBD1	TRBJ2-7	TGTGCCAGCAGCCCGATAACAGGGGTCTCCTACGAGCAGTACTTC	CASSPITGVSYEQYF
TRBV10-1	.	TRBD1	TRBJ1-1	TGCGCCAGCAGTGAATTACGTACAGGGGGCCCTGAAGCTTTCTTT	CASSELRTGGPEAFF
TRBV11-3	.	TRBD1	TRBJ2-3	TGTGCCAGCAGCTTGGGGACAGGGCGTTCAGATACGCAGTATTTT	CASSLGTGRSDTQYF
TRBV14	.	.	TRBJ2-1	TGTGCCAGCAGCCAATCCCCAGGGGTCTACAATGAGCAGTTCTTC	CASSQSPGVYNEQFF
TRBV2	.	TRBD1	TRBJ1-5	TGTGCCAGCAGTGCCCCGACAGGGGATAGCAATCAGCCCCAGCATTTT	CASSAPTGDSNQPQHF